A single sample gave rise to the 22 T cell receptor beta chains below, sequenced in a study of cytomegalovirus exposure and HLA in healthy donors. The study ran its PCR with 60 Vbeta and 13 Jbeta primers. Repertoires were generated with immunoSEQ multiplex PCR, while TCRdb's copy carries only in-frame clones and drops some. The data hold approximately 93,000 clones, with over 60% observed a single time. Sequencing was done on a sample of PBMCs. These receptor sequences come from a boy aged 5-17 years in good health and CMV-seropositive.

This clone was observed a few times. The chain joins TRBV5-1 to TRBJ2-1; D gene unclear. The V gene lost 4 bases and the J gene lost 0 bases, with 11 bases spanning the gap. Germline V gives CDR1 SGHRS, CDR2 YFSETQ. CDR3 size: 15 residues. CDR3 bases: TGCGCCAGCAGCCCTCACCCTAGCTCCTACAATGAGCAGTTCTTC. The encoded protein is CASSPHPSSYNEQFF.

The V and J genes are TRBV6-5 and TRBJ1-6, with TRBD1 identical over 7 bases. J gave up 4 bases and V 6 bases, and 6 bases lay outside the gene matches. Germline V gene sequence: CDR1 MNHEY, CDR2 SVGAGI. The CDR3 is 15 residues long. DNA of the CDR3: TGTGCCAGCAGCCGGGACAGAAGTTATAATTCACCCCTCCACTTT. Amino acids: CASSRDRSYNSPLHF.

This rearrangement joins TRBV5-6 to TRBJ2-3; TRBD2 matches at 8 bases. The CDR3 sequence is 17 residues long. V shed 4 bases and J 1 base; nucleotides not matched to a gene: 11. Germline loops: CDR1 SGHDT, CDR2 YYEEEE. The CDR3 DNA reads TGTGCCAGCAGCCAGCCTTGGGTAGCGGGGCGCACAGATACGCAGTATTTT. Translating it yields CASSQPWVAGRTDTQYF.

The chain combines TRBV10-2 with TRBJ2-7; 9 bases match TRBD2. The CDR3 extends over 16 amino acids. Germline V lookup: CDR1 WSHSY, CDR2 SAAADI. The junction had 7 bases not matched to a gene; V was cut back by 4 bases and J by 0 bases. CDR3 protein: CASSGIAGVSSYEQYF. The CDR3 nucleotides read TGCGCCAGCAGTGGGATAGCGGGGGTGAGCTCCTACGAGCAGTACTTC.

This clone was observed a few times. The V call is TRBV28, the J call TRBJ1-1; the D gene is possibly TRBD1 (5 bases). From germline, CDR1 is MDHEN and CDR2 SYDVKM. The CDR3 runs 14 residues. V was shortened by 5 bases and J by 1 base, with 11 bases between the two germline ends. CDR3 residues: CASSPQVTNTEAFF. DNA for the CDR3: TGTGCCAGCAGTCCACAGGTTACGAACACTGAAGCTTTCTTT.

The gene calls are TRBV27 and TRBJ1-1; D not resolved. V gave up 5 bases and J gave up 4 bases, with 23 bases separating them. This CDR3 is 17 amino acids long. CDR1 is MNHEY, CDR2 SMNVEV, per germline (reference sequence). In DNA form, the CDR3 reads TGTGCCAGCAGTACGACCGGGATTCCATGGGGAGTCACTGAAGCTTTCTTT. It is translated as CASSTTGIPWGVTEAFF.

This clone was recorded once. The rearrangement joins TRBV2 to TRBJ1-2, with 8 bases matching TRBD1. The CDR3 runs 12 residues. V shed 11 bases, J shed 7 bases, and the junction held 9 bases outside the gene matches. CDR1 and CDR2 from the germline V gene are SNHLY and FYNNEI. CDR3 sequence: CARSGQGVGYTF. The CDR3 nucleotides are TGTGCCCGATCCGGACAGGGCGTTGGCTACACCTTC.

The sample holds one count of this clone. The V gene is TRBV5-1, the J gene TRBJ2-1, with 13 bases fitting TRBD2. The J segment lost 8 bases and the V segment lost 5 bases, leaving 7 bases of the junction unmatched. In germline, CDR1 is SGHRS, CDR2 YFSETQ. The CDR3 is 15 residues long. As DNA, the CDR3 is TGCGCCAGCAGATGGACTAGCGGGAGTGGGTATGAGCAGTTCTTC. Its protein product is CASRWTSGSGYEQFF.

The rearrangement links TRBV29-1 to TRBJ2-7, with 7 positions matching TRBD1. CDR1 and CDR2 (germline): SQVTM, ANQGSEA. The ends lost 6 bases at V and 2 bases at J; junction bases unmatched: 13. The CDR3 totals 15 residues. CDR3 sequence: CSVAQTGQRAYEQYF. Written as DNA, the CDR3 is TGCAGCGTCGCCCAAACGGGACAGCGAGCCTACGAGCAGTACTTC.

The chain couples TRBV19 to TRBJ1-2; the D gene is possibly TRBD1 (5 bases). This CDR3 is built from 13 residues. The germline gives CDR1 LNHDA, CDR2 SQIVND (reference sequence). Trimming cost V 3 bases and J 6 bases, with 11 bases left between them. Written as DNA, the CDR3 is TGTGCCAGTAGTATCGGGCAGGGTGATGGCTACACCTTC. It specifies CASSIGQGDGYTF.

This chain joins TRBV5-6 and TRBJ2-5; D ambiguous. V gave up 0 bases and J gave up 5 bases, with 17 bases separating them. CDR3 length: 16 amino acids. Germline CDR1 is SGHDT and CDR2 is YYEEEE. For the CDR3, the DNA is TGTGCCAGCAGCTTGGGTTCGAACTTTGTAATGGAGACCCAGTACTTC. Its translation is CASSLGSNFVMETQYF.

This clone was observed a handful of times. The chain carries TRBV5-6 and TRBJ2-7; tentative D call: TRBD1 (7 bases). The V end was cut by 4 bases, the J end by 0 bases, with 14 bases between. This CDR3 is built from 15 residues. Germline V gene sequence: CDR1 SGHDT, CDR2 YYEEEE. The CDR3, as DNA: TGTGCCAGCAGCGCGGGACAGACTATCTCCTACGAGCAGTACTTC. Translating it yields CASSAGQTISYEQYF.

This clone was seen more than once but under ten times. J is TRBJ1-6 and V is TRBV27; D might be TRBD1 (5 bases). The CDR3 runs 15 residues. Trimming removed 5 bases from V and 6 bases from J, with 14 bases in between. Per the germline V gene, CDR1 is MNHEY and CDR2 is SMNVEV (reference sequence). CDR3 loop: CASSPTWTTNSPLHF. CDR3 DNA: TGTGCCAGCAGTCCCACCTGGACAACTAATTCACCCCTCCACTTT.

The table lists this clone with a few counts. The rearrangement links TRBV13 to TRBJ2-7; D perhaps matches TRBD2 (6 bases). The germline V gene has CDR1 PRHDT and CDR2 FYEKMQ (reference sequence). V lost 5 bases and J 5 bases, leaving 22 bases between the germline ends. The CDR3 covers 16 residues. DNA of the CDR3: TGTGCCAGCAGCCCAACCGGGACTCTACTTCCCCACGAGCAGTACTTC. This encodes CASSPTGTLLPHEQYF. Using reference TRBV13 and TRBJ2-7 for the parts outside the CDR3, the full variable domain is AAGVIQSPRHLIKEKRETATLKCYPIPRHDTVYWYQQGPGQDPQFLISFYEKMQSDKGSIPDRFSAQQFSDYHSELNMSSLELGDSALYFCASSPTGTLLPHEQYFGPGTRLTVT.

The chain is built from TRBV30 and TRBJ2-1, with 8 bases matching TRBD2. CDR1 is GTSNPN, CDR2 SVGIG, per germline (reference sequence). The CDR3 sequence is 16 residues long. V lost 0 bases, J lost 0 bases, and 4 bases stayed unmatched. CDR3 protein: CAWSVWSGSSYNEQFF. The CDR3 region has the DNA TGTGCCTGGAGTGTATGGAGCGGGAGCTCCTACAATGAGCAGTTCTTC. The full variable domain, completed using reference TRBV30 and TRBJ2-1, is SQTIHQWPATLVQPVGSPLSLECTVEGTSNPNLYWYRQAAGRGLQLLFYSVGIGQISSEVPQNLSASRPQDRQFILSSKKLLLSDSGFYLCAWSVWSGSSYNEQFFGPGTRLTVL.

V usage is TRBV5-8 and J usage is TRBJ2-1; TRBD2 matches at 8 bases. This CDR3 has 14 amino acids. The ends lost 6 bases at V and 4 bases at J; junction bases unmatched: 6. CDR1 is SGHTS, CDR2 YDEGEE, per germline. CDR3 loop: CASTLVAGYNEQFF. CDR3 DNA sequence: TGTGCCAGCACCTTAGTAGCGGGGTACAATGAGCAGTTCTTC. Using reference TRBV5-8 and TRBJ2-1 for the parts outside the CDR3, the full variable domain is EAGVTQSPTHLIKTRGQQATLRCSPISGHTSVYWYQQALGLGLQFLLWYDEGEERNRGNFPPRFSGRQFPNYSSELNVNALELEDSALYLCASTLVAGYNEQFFGPGTRLTVL.

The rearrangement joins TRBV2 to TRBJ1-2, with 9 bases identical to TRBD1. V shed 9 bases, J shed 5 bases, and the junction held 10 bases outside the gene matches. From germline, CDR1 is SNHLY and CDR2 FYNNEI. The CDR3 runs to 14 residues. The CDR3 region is CARPLTGGFYGYTF. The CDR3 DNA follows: TGTGCCAGACCCCTGACAGGGGGTTTTTATGGCTACACCTTC.

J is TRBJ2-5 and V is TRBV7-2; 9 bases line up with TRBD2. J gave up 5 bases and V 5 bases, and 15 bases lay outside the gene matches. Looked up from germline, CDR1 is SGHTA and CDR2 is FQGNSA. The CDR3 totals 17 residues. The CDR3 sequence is CASSPPTGREGGETQYF. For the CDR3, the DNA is TGTGCCAGCAGCCCCCCGACGGGGCGGGAGGGTGGGGAGACCCAGTACTTC.

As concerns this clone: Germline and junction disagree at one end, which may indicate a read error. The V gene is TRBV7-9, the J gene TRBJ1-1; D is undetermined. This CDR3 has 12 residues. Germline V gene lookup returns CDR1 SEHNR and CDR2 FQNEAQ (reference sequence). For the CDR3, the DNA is TGTTCCAGCAGCTTAAGGAGGGTCGAAGCTTTCTTT. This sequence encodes CSSSLRRVEAFF.

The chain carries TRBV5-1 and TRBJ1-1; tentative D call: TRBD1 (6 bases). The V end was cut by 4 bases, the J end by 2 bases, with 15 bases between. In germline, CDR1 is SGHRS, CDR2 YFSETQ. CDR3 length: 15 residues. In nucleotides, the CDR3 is TGCGCCAGCAGCCTTCGGACAGATATAAACACTGAAGCTTTCTTT. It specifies CASSLRTDINTEAFF.

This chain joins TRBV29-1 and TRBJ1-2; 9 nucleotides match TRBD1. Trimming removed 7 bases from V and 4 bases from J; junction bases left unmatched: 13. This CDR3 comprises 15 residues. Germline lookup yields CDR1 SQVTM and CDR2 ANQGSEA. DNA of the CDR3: TGCAGCGCCCGGGAGACAGGGGGGAACCCCTATGGCTACACCTTC. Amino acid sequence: CSARETGGNPYGYTF. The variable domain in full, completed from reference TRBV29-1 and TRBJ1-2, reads SAVISQKPSRDICQRGTSLTIQCQVDSQVTMMFWYRQQPGQSLTLIATANQGSEATYESGFVIDKFPISRPNLTFSTLTVSNMSPEDSSIYLCSARETGGNPYGYTFGSGTRLTVV.

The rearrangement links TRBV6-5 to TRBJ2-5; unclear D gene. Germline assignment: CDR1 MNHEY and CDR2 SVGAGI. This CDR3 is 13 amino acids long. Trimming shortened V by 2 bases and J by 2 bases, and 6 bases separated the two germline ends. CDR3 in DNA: TGTGCCAGCAGTTACCAGTCACAAGAGACCCAGTACTTC. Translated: CASSYQSQETQYF.